Listed here are 28 T cell receptor beta chains from one sample, sequenced in a study of PD-1 blockade in classical Hodgkin lymphoma. Here immunoSEQ multiplex PCR was the method, and the copy in TCRdb shows in-frame clones only, minus some. Seen here are about 35,000 clones, 75% to 95% observed once, and the top ten hold about 0.24%. Relapses following autologous stem cell transplantation were seen in all patients, with brentuximab vedotin exposure varying. CD4+ T cells were purified from thawed PBMCs by negative selection. The specimen comprised CD4+ T cells from blood, sampled at baseline. The receptor set was obtained from a human donor with classical Hodgkin lymphoma.

The rearrangement joins TRBV9 to TRBJ2-1, with D possibly matching TRBD1 (5 bases). The CDR3 sequence is 17 residues long. The germline V and J ends were trimmed by 0 bases and 2 bases, with 15 bases remaining between them. Looked up from germline, CDR1 is SGDLS and CDR2 is YYNGEE. In DNA, the CDR3 is TGTGCCAGCAGCGTAGGTCCACAGGTCCTAACCTACAATGAGCAGTTCTTC. Translated: CASSVGPQVLTYNEQFF. Full variable domain (remainder filled in from reference TRBV9 and TRBJ2-1): DSGVTQTPKHLITATGQRVTLRCSPRSGDLSVYWYQQSLDQGLQFLIQYYNGEERAKGNILERFSAQQFPDLHSELNLSSLELGDSALYFCASSVGPQVLTYNEQFFGPGTRLTVL.

V is TRBV6-5 and J is TRBJ2-7, with TRBD1 matching 9 bases. The CDR3 has 15 residues. Per the germline V gene, CDR1 is MNHEY and CDR2 is SVGAGI. Unmatched junction bases numbered 10, after V lost 6 bases and J lost 4 bases. This CDR3 reads CASRGFGTGLYEQYF. The CDR3 nucleotides read TGTGCCAGCAGGGGGTTCGGGACAGGGTTGTACGAGCAGTACTTC.

The chain uses TRBV6-6 and TRBJ2-4; D not resolved. Germline V gene lookup returns CDR1 MNHNY and CDR2 SVGAGI (reference sequence). V was shortened by 2 bases and J by 6 bases, with 5 bases between the two germline ends. This CDR3 has 12 residues. CDR3 DNA sequence: TGTGCCAGCAGTTACGACGTAAACATTCAGTACTTC. Its protein product is CASSYDVNIQYF.

The chain recombines TRBV10-3 with TRBJ1-2, with 10 bases fitting TRBD1. CDR1 ENHRY and CDR2 SYGVKD come from the germline V gene. The junction had 14 bases not matched to a gene; V was cut back by 4 bases and J by 3 bases. The CDR3 is 18 amino acids. This CDR3 reads CAISGKRDRGGSDYGYTF. Here the CDR3 DNA reads TGTGCCATCAGTGGGAAAAGGGACAGGGGCGGTTCCGACTATGGCTACACCTTC.

This clone appeared a few times. The rearrangement joins TRBV30 to TRBJ1-2, with D uncertain. The germline V gene has CDR1 GTSNPN and CDR2 SVGIG (reference sequence). V lost 6 bases and J lost 6, with 5 bases in between. The CDR3 consists of 9 residues. CDR3 sequence reads: CACDDGYTF. In DNA, the CDR3 is TGTGCCTGCGACGATGGCTACACCTTC.

In DNA form, the CDR3 reads TGTGCCAGCAGCTTCACGGGGGGTACCGGGGAGCTGTTTTTT. This gives the protein CASSFTGGTGELFF. The genes are TRBV7-2 and TRBJ2-2, with TRBD2 matching over 7 bases. The CDR3 contains 14 residues. Germline CDR1 and CDR2: SGHTA and FQGNSA. J lost 5 bases, V lost 3 bases, and 3 bases had no gene match.

This clone was seen a handful of times. The J gene is TRBJ2-7, the V gene TRBV28; TRBD2 aligns across 10 bases. V was pared by 11 bases and J by 4 bases, with 8 bases of the junction left unmatched. The CDR3 contains 13 residues. Germline V gene data show CDR1 as MDHEN and CDR2 as SYDVKM. For the CDR3, the DNA is TGTGCCTCCCTAGCGGGAGCTGGGTACGAGCAGTACTTC. Translation gives CASLAGAGYEQYF.

J is TRBJ2-2 and V is TRBV4-1, with 12 positions matching TRBD2. V gave up 7 bases and J gave up 8 bases; unmatched junction bases: 14. CDR1 is MGHRA, CDR2 YSYEKL, per germline. This CDR3 region has 17 residues. The CDR3 reads CASTQGLAGRRGGELFF. The CDR3 DNA reads TGCGCCAGCACCCAGGGACTAGCGGGTCGAAGAGGGGGGGAGCTGTTTTTT.

This chain uses TRBV28 with TRBJ2-7; 11 bases match TRBD2. Germline loops: CDR1 MDHEN, CDR2 SYDVKM. This CDR3 region has 12 residues. J gave up 5 bases and V 6 bases, and 0 bases lay outside the gene matches. The CDR3 sequence: CASRGLADEQYF. The CDR3, as DNA: TGTGCCAGCAGGGGACTAGCGGACGAGCAGTACTTC.

The chain carries TRBV9 and TRBJ2-1, with 8 nucleotides matching TRBD2. Per the germline V gene, CDR1 is SGDLS and CDR2 is YYNGEE. Unmatched junction bases numbered 14, after V lost 4 bases and J lost 5 bases. The CDR3 covers 17 residues. In DNA, the CDR3 is TGTGCCAGCAGCCCCGGGTTTAGCGGGAAGGAGAACAATGAGCAGTTCTTC. This sequence encodes CASSPGFSGKENNEQFF.

V gene TRBV13 combines with J gene TRBJ2-7; 9 bases match TRBD1. Trimming took 5 bases from V and 5 from J; bases not matched to a gene: 10. Germline V gives CDR1 PRHDT, CDR2 FYEKMQ (reference sequence). The CDR3 runs 15 residues. CDR3 sequence (DNA): TGTGCCAGCAGCCCTCTAGGGACAGGGAAAAACGAGCAGTACTTC. Translated, it gives CASSPLGTGKNEQYF. Full variable domain (rest looked up from reference TRBV13 and TRBJ2-7): AAGVIQSPRHLIKEKRETATLKCYPIPRHDTVYWYQQGPGQDPQFLISFYEKMQSDKGSIPDRFSAQQFSDYHSELNMSSLELGDSALYFCASSPLGTGKNEQYFGPGTRLTVT.

The chain recombines TRBV19 with TRBJ2-2; TRBD2 agrees at 11 bases. There are 18 residues in the CDR3. Germline assignment: CDR1 LNHDA and CDR2 SQIVND (reference sequence). The V and J ends lost 6 bases and 0 bases, in that order; junction bases with no gene match: 9. The CDR3 protein is CASSRIAGGPSNTGELFF. The CDR3, as DNA: TGTGCCAGTAGCCGAATAGCGGGAGGGCCTTCGAACACCGGGGAGCTGTTTTTT.

V usage is TRBV6-4 and J usage is TRBJ2-1, with 7 bases lining up with TRBD1. Germline V gives CDR1 MRHNA, CDR2 SNTAGT. After removal of 5 bases from V and 0 bases from J, the junction contained 1 base not matched to a gene. This CDR3 has 14 amino acids. The CDR3 here is CASSRDSSYNEQFF. The CDR3 nucleotides read TGTGCCAGCAGTCGGGACAGCTCCTACAATGAGCAGTTCTTC.

The V gene is TRBV11-1, the J gene TRBJ1-1, with D possibly TRBD1 on 6 matching bases. The CDR3 is 13 amino acids. Germline CDR1 is SGHAT and CDR2 is FQDESV (reference sequence). V was trimmed by 4 bases and J by 4 bases, leaving 10 bases between them. CDR3 in amino acids: CASSSQGSTEAFF. As DNA, the CDR3 is TGTGCCAGCAGCTCCCAGGGGTCCACTGAAGCTTTCTTT.

The chain joins TRBV4-2 to TRBJ2-5; tentatively, D is TRBD2 (6 bases). From germline, CDR1 is LGHNA and CDR2 YNFKEQ. The V end was cut by 1 base, the J end by 4 bases, with 7 bases between. The CDR3 has 13 amino acids. CDR3 region: CASSQVLAETQYF. The CDR3 coding sequence is TGTGCCAGCAGCCAAGTACTAGCAGAGACCCAGTACTTC.

This clone has only a few counts. V is TRBV29-1 and J is TRBJ1-1; D gene uncertain. Germline V lookup: CDR1 SQVTM, CDR2 ANQGSEA. The CDR3 sequence is 12 residues long. Deletions cut 3 bases from V and 1 base from J, with 6 bases between. CDR3 bases: TGCAGCGTTGACGACAAGAACACTGAAGCTTTCTTT. The encoded protein is CSVDDKNTEAFF.

The chain employs TRBV4-1 and TRBJ2-1; 7 bases are shared with TRBD1. The CDR3 covers 15 residues. CDR1 MGHRA and CDR2 YSYEKL come from the germline V gene. Trimming at V came to 3 bases and at J to 4 bases, leaving 6 bases not matched to a gene. The CDR3, as DNA: TGCGCCAGCAGCCAGGGGGACAGAAGATACAATGAGCAGTTCTTC. Translation: CASSQGDRRYNEQFF.

The J gene is TRBJ1-1, the V gene TRBV5-1, with 8 positions matching TRBD1. The CDR3 spans 14 residues. Germline CDR1 reads SGHRS; CDR2 reads YFSETQ. The trim removed 5 bases at V and 1 base at J, leaving 4 bases unmatched. Written as DNA, the CDR3 is TGCGCCAGCAGTCGCACAGGGGGGAACACTGAAGCTTTCTTT. This translates into CASSRTGGNTEAFF.

V is TRBV10-3 and J is TRBJ1-1, with a weak D call TRBD1 (6 bases). The V gene's germline CDR1 is ENHRY and CDR2 SYGVKD. Trimming took off 1 base at V and 1 base at J, with 10 bases between the two ends. CDR3 length equals 15 residues. CDR3: CAISEFKGENTEAFF. Here the CDR3 DNA reads TGTGCCATCAGTGAGTTTAAGGGGGAGAACACTGAAGCTTTCTTT.

The V call is TRBV7-9, the J call TRBJ1-2; D uncertain. The CDR3 spans 14 residues. With 1 base removed from V and 3 bases from J, the gap between germline ends came to 9 bases. The germline V gene encodes CDR1 SEHNR and CDR2 FQNEAQ (reference sequence). The chain's CDR3 is CASSLEGTHYGYTF. DNA of the CDR3: TGTGCCAGCAGCTTAGAAGGAACGCACTATGGCTACACCTTC.

The chain is built from TRBV25-1 and TRBJ2-7, with D unclear. V dropped 4 bases and J dropped 6 bases, with 7 bases sitting between them. The CDR3 contains 11 residues. Germline V gene lookup returns CDR1 MGHDK and CDR2 SYGVNS. The CDR3 DNA is TGTGCCAGCAGTGGGGCCCTCGAGCAGTACTTC. Residues: CASSGALEQYF.

V and J are TRBV7-9 and TRBJ2-7; maybe TRBD2 (6 bases). Per the germline V gene, CDR1 is SEHNR and CDR2 is FQNEAQ (reference sequence). CDR3 length: 14 amino acids. V lost 5 bases and J lost 3, with 14 bases in between. The DNA for the CDR3 is TGTGCCAGCAGCCGGGGGTCAGGGAACTACGAGCAGTACTTC. It yields the protein CASSRGSGNYEQYF.

This chain connects TRBV6-4 to TRBJ2-7, with 8 bases fitting TRBD1. The CDR3 loop spans 13 amino acids. The germline CDR1 and CDR2 sequences are MRHNA and SNTAGT. The V gene end was trimmed by 3 bases and the J gene end by 7 bases; junction bases not matched to a gene: 5. This chain's CDR3 is CASSERQGAEQYF. CDR3 nucleotide sequence: TGTGCCAGCAGTGAGAGGCAGGGGGCAGAGCAGTACTTC.

The chain joins TRBV6-1 to TRBJ2-1; the D gene could be TRBD1 or TRBD2 (6 bases each). Germline loops: CDR1 MNHNS, CDR2 SASEGT. Trimming took off 6 bases at V and 7 bases at J, with 13 bases between the two ends. This CDR3 spans 13 amino acids. The CDR3 protein is CASRARGANEQFF. In nucleotides, the CDR3 is TGTGCCAGCAGGGCTAGGGGGGCAAATGAGCAGTTCTTC.

This clone was seen a single time. The CDR3 sequence: CASSLGAGGYNEQFF. CDR3 in DNA: TGTGCCAGCAGCTTAGGGGCGGGAGGGTACAATGAGCAGTTCTTC. This chain uses TRBV7-2 with TRBJ2-1, with 9 bases lining up with TRBD2. CDR3 length: 15 amino acids. Looked up from germline, CDR1 is SGHTA and CDR2 is FQGNSA. With V trimmed by 1 base and J by 4 bases, 2 bases remained unmatched.

The gene calls are TRBV4-1 and TRBJ2-2, with D perhaps TRBD1 (6 bases). This CDR3 comprises 15 residues. Germline V CDR1 and CDR2: MGHRA, YSYEKL. V lost 3 bases and J lost 4, with 12 bases in between. CDR3 nucleotides: TGCGCCAGCAGCCAGGGGCAGGGGCTCACCGGGGAGCTGTTTTTT. The encoded protein is CASSQGQGLTGELFF.

This clone was observed a few times. The CDR3 DNA reads as TGTGCCTGGACCCGACAGGGTAACACTGAAGCTTTCTTT. It translates to CAWTRQGNTEAFF. The chain uses TRBV30 and TRBJ1-1; 7 bases are a match to TRBD1. This CDR3 is built from 13 residues. Losses at the gene ends were 4 bases for V and 2 bases for J; bases not matched to a gene: 4. Germline V lookup: CDR1 GTSNPN, CDR2 SVGIG (reference sequence).

The V call is TRBV13, the J call TRBJ2-7; 7 positions agree with TRBD2. CDR1 and CDR2 (germline): PRHDT, FYEKMQ (reference sequence). This CDR3 is 14 amino acids long. The V gene end was trimmed by 5 bases and the J gene end by 7 bases; junction bases not matched to a gene: 11. CDR3 in DNA: TGTGCCAGCAGCGCGGCCAGCGGGGTGATAGAGCAGTACTTC. It codes for CASSAASGVIEQYF.